This T cell receptor (beta chain) came from a study of T cells in Graves' hyperthyroidism and ophthalmopathy. Study-wide findings and caveats: Within blood appeared most thyroid clonotypes that had expanded above 0.001.

This clonotype was detected only once. Its antigen is not identified. The TCR beta CDR3 regions underwent amplification using RNA transcripts as the source. An initial round of RT-PCR targeting the TCR CDR3 relied on the HTBI primer set. TCRdb reprocessed the multiplex PCR reads via MiXCR and lists one record per CDR3 protein. The sample lists 250,000 to 400,000 distinct CDR3 sequences, roughly 13% occurring once. Trimming took 3 bases from V and 5 from J; bases not matched to a gene: 11. This CDR3 is built from 17 residues. CDR1 and CDR2 from the germline V gene are SGHDN and FVKESK. V usage is TRBV14 and J usage is TRBJ2-2, with 8 bases that match TRBD1. The source is a woman in her forties with Graves' ophthalmopathy. The sequencing sample was made of blood. The CDR3 nucleotides read TGTGCCAGCAGCCAGAGAACAGGGGGGAGAGAGACCGGGGAGCTGTTTTTT. It translates to CASSQRTGGRETGELFF.